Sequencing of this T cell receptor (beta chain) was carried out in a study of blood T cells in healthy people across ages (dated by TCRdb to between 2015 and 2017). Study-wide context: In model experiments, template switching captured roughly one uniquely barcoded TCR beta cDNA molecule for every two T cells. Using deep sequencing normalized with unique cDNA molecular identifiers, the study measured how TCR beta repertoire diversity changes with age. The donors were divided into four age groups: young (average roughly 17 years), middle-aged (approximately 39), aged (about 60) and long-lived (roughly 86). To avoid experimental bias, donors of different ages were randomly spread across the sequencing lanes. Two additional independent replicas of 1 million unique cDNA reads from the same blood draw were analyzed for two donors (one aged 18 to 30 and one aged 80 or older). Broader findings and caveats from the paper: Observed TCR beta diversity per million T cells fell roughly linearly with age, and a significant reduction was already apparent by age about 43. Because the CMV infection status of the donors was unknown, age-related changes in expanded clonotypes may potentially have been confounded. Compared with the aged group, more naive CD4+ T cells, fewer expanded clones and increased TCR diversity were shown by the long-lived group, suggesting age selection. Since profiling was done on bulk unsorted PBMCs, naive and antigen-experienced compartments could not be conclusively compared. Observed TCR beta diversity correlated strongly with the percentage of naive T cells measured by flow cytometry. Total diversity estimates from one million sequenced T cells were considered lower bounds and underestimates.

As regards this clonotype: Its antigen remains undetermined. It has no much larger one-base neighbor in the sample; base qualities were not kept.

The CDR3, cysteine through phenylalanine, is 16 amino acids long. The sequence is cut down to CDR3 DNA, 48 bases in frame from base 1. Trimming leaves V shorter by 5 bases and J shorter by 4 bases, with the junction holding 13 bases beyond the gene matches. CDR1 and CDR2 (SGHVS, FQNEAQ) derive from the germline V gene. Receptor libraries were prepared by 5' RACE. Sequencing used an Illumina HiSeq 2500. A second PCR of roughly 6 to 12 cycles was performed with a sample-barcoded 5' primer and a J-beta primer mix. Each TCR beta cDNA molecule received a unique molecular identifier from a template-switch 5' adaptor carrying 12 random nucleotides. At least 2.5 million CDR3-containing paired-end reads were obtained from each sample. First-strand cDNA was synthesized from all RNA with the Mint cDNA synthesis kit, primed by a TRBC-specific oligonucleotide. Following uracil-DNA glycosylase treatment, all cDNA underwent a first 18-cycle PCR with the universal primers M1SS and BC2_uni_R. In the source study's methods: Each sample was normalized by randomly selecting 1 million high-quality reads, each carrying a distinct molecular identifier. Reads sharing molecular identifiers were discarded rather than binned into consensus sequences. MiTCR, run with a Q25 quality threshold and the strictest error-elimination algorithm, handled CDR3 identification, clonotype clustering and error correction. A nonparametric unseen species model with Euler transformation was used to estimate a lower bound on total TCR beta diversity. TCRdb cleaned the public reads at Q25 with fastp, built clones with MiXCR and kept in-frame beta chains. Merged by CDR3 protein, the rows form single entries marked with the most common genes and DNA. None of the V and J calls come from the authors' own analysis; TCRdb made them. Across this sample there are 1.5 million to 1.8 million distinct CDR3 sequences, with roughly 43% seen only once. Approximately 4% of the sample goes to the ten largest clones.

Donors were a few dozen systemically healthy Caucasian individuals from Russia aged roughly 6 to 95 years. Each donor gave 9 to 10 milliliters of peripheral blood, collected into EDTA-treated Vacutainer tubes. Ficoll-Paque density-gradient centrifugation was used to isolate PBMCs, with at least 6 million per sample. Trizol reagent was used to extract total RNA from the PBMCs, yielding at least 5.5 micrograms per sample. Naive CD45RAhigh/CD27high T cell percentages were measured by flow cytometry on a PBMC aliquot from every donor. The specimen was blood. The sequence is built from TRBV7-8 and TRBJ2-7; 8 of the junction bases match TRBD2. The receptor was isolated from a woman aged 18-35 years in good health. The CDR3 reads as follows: CASSPSVAGGLYEQYF. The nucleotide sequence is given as TGTGCCAGCAGCCCAAGTGTTGCGGGAGGCTTATACGAGCAGTACTTC.